This T cell receptor (beta chain) comes out of a study of cytomegalovirus exposure and HLA in healthy donors. Concerning this clone itself: Its antigen is not identified.

Regarding the study as a whole: Rarity held for most TCR sequences, but there were some public TCRs that occurred in many donors.

The CDR3 is 18 amino acids. CDR1 is LNHNV, CDR2 YYDKDF, per germline (reference sequence). The V gene lost 0 bases and the J gene lost 8 bases, with 25 bases spanning the gap. Sequencing was performed with immunoSEQ multiplex PCR; in TCRdb, only in-frame clones are kept and a portion is missing. The sample records 300,000 to 400,000 clones, roughly 90% being singletons. Sequenced: PBMCs. This receptor was identified in a woman between 18 and 30 years old in good health and CMV-seronegative. V usage is TRBV15 and J usage is TRBJ1-2; possible D gene TRBD1, 5 bases. CDR3 nucleotide sequence: TGTGCCACCAGCAGAGATAGGGCCAGCGGGGACCTATCCCGGGGCTACACCTTC. This encodes CATSRDRASGDLSRGYTF.